This T cell receptor beta chain was documented in a study of shared clonotypes between healthy human individuals. Whole-study context: Aged 18 to 49, the donors were two women and a few men. Every donor yielded three CD4 naive, three CD4 memory, two CD8 naive and one CD8 memory plate. Whole-study results and caveats: The study generally estimated greater richness for naive than memory subsets.

Selected positively for CCR7 and CD45RO-negative, naive CD8 cells excluded terminally differentiated effector memory CD45RA+ cells. Healthy adults negative for HIV, lacking recent acute infections or vaccinations, served as donors. CDR3 length: 15 residues. The V end was cut by 0 bases, the J end by 3 bases, with 9 bases between. The germline V gene encodes CDR1 MDHEN and CDR2 SYDVKM. A few counts support this clone. Its antigen is not known. Sequenced by immunoSEQ multiplex PCR; TCRdb stores in-frame clones only, minus some. The sample has about 2.1 million clones, roughly 93% seen once. This chain uses TRBV28 with TRBJ1-5, with D perhaps TRBD1 (5 bases). Sequenced material: naive CD8+ T cells from PBMCs. The clonotype was recovered from a man aged 18 to 30 in good health. Some clones in this sample may be carry-over from other donors' samples. The CDR3 protein is CASSLWVGLNQPQHF. The CDR3, as DNA: TGTGCCAGCAGTTTATGGGTGGGACTCAATCAGCCCCAGCATTTT.